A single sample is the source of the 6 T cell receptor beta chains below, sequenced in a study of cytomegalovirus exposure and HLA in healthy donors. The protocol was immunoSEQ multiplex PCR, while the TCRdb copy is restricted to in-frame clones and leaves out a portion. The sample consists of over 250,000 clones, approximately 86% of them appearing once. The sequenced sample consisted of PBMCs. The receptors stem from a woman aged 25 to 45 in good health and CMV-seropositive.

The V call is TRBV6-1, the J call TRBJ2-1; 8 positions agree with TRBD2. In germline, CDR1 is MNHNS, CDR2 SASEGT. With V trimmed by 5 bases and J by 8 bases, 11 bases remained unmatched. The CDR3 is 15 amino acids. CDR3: CASSTPGTRSDEQFF. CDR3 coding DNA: TGTGCCAGCAGTACCCCCGGGACTAGATCCGATGAGCAGTTCTTC.

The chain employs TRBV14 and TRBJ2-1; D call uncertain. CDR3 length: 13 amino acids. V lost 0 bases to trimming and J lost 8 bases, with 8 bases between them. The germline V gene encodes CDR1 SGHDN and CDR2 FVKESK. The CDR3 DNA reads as TGTGCCAGCAGCCAAGACAGGCTGCATGAGCAGTTCTTC. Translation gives CASSQDRLHEQFF.

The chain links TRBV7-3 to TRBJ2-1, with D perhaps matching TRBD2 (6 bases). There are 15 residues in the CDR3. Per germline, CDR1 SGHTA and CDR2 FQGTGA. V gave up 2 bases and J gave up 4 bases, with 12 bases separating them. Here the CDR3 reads CASSLSRDVYNEQFF. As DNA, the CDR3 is TGTGCCAGCAGCTTATCGCGGGACGTGTACAATGAGCAGTTCTTC.

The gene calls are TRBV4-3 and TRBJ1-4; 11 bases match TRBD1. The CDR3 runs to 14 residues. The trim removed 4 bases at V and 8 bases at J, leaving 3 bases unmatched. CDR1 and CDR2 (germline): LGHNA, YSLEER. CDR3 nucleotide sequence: TGCGCCAGCAGCCGGCGGGACAGGGGGGAAAAACTGTTTTTT. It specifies CASSRRDRGEKLFF.

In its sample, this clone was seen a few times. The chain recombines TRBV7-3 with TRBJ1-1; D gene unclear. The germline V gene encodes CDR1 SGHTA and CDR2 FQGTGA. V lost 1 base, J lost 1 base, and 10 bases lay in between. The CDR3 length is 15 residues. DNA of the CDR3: TGTGCCAGCAGCTTAAGTGTGGGGAAGAACACTGAAGCTTTCTTT. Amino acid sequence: CASSLSVGKNTEAFF.

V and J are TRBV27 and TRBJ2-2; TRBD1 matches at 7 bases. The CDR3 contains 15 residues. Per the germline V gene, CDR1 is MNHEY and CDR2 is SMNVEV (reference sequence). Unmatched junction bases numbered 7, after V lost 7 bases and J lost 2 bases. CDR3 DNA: TGTGCCAGCACCTATGGGACAGTCAACACCGGGGAGCTGTTTTTT. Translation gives CASTYGTVNTGELFF.